This TCR beta chain was recovered during a study of cytomegalovirus exposure and HLA in healthy donors. An approximately 120-subject validation cohort, separate from the roughly 700-subject first cohort, supplied the donors. The method was immunoSEQ multiplex PCR; TCRdb's version includes in-frame clones alone and lacks a portion of them. The sample holds 100,000 to 150,000 clones, around 95% seen once. Details on this clone: Its antigen is unidentified.

General study findings and limits: The authors enumerated 150 to 200 TCR beta chains as linked to cytomegalovirus. Rarity held for most TCR sequences, but there were some public TCRs that occurred in many donors. Three of the chains that were CMV-associated were confirmed in vitro to be specific for CMV antigens.

The germline V and J ends were trimmed by 2 bases and 3 bases, with 12 bases remaining between them. Per the germline V gene, CDR1 is SGHRS and CDR2 is YFSETQ. The CDR3 contains 14 residues. The TCR was taken from a man aged 18-30 years in good health and CMV-seronegative. The sample was PBMCs. J is TRBJ2-7 and V is TRBV5-1; D is perhaps TRBD1 (7 bases). For the CDR3, the DNA is TGCGCCAGCAGCTTCCAGGGGGGATACTACGAGCAGTACTTC. Its translation is CASSFQGGYYEQYF.